This T cell receptor (beta chain) was identified in a study of T cell changes during pregnancy in multiple sclerosis (dated by TCRdb to the late 2010s). Context from the whole study: In women with multiple sclerosis, the researchers looked at how the T cell repertoire shifted as pregnancy progressed.

Spanning cysteine to phenylalanine, the CDR3 consists of 18 amino acids. Just the 54-base CDR3 DNA is kept, in frame starting at base 1. In the germline V gene (reference sequence), CDR1 corresponds to SEHNR and CDR2 to FQNEAQ. V sheds 5 bases and J sheds 2 bases, leaving 25 bases between their ends. Receptor amplification or capture employed the immunoSEQ multiplex PCR assay. TCRdb mirrors the immuneACCESS table, restricted to in-frame sequences. Some clones are absent from its copies; in checked studies, under half trace to an unresolved V gene, and the reason for the others is unknown. The sample profile shows 75,000 to 95,000 clones; under 95% of them were found once. The ten biggest clones cover 0.95% of the sample. This clone showed up just once. The antigen it binds to is not known. Base qualities are not at hand, and no much larger clone is one base apart.

The clonotype originates from a female donor with multiple sclerosis, enrolled in a pregnancy study. The material was peripheral blood, obtained before pregnancy. The sequence links TRBV7-9 to TRBJ2-7, with an unclear D gene assignment. The CDR3: CASSPKAPGSAWTYEQYF. The nucleotide sequence is TGTGCCAGCAGCCCAAAAGCCCCCGGGTCGGCGTGGACCTACGAGCAGTACTTC.